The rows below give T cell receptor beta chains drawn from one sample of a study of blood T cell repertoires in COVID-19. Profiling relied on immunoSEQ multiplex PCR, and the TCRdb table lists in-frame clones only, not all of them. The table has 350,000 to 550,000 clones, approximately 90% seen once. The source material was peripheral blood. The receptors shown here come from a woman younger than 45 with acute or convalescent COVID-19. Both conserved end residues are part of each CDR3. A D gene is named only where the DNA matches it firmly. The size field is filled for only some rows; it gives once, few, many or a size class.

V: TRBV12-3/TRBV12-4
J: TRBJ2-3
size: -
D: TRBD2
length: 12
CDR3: CASTMTSTTQYF
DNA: TGTGCCAGCACCATGACTAGCACTACGCAGTATTTT

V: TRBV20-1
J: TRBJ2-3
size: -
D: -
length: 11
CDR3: CSASSPDTQYF
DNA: TGCAGTGCCAGTAGCCCCGATACGCAGTATTTT

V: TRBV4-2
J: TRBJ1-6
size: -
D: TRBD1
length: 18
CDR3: CASSQLSGQGGSRRPLHF
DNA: TGTGCCAGCAGCCAACTATCCGGACAGGGTGGTTCCAGGCGACCCCTCCACTTT

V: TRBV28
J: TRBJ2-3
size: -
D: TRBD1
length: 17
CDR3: CASSPPRTGLFSDTQYF
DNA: TGTGCCAGCAGTCCTCCCCGGACAGGGCTTTTTTCGGATACGCAGTATTTT

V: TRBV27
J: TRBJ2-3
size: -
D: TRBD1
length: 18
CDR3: CASSLFSVRDRGTDTQYF
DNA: TGTGCCAGCAGTTTATTTAGTGTAAGGGACAGAGGCACAGATACGCAGTATTTT

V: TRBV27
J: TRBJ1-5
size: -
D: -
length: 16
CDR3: CASKVGSGWSNQPQHF
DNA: TGTGCCAGCAAAGTGGGGAGCGGGTGGTCCAATCAGCCCCAGCATTTT

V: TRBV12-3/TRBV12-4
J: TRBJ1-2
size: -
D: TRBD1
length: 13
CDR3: CASSLRQGYGYTF
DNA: TGTGCCAGCAGTTTAAGACAGGGCTATGGCTACACCTTC

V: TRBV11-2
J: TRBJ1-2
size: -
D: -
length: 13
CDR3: CASSVAYNYGYTF
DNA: TGTGCCAGCAGCGTAGCGTATAACTATGGCTACACCTTC

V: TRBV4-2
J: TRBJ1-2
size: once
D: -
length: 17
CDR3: CASSQALIFGSNYGYTF
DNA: TGTGCCAGCAGCCAAGCTTTAATCTTCGGTTCTAACTATGGTTACACCTTC

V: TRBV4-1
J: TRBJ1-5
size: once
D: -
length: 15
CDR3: CASSQFSRGNQPQHF
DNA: TGCGCCAGCAGCCAATTCTCCCGAGGTAATCAGCCCCAGCATTTT

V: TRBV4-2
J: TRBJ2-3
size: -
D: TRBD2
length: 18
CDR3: CASSQDMASGTSTDTQYF
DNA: TGTGCCAGCAGCCAAGATATGGCTAGCGGCACTAGCACAGATACGCAGTATTTT

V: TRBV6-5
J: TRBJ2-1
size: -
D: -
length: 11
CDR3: CASSPGVEQFF
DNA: TGTGCCAGCAGCCCAGGGGTTGAGCAGTTCTTC

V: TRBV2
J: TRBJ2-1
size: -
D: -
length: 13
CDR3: CASSEARGGEQFF
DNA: TGTGCCAGCAGTGAAGCAAGGGGGGGTGAGCAGTTCTTC

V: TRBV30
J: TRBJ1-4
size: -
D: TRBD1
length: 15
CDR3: CAWSARQGPYEKLFF
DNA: TGTGCCTGGAGTGCCCGACAGGGGCCCTATGAAAAACTGTTTTTT

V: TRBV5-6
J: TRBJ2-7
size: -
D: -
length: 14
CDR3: CASLRRQGPDEQYF
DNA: TGTGCCAGCCTGCGTCGGCAGGGCCCGGACGAGCAGTACTTC

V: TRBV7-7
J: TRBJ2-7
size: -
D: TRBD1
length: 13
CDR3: CASSAGTGGEQYF
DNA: TGTGCCAGCAGCGCCGGGACAGGAGGCGAGCAGTACTTC

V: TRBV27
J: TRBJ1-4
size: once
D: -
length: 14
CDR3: CASSLDSYNEKLFF
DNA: TGTGCCAGCAGTTTAGACAGTTATAATGAAAAACTGTTTTTT

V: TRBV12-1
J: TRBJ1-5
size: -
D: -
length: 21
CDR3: CASSFPARGNPRVGSNQPQHF
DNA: TGTGCCAGCAGCTTTCCTGCGCGAGGGAACCCTAGGGTAGGGAGCAATCAGCCCCAGCATTTT

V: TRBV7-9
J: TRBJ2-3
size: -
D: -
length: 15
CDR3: CASSLLSDYTDTQYF
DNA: TGTGCCAGCAGCTTACTCAGCGATTACACAGATACGCAGTATTTT

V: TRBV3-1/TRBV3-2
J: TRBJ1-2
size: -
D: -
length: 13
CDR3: CASSQGTGDGYTF
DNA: TGTGCCAGCAGCCAAGGTACGGGGGATGGCTACACCTTC

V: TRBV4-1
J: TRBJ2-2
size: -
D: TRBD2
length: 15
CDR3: CASSPLAGETGELFF
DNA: TGCGCCAGCAGCCCTTTAGCGGGGGAGACCGGGGAGCTGTTTTTT

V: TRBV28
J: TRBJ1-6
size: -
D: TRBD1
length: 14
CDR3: CASSGQGINSPLHF
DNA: TGTGCCAGCAGTGGACAGGGGATTAATTCACCCCTCCACTTT

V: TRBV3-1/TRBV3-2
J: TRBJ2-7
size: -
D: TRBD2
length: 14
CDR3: CASSQAGGPYEQYF
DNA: TGTGCCAGCAGCCAAGCGGGGGGGCCGTACGAGCAGTACTTC

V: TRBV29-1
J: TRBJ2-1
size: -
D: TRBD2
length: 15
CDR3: CSVQTPGLAGYEQFF
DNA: TGCAGCGTTCAAACACCGGGACTAGCGGGGTATGAGCAGTTCTTC

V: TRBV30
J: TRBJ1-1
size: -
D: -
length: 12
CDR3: CAWGQRYTEAFF
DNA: TGTGCCTGGGGACAGAGGTACACTGAAGCTTTCTTT

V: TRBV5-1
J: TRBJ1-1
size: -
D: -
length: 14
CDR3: CASSFTEGLTEAFF
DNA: TGCGCCAGCAGCTTTACGGAGGGGCTGACTGAAGCTTTCTTT

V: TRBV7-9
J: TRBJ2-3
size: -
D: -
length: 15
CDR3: CASSAQAGSTDTQYF
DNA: TGTGCCAGCAGCGCCCAGGCGGGGAGCACAGATACGCAGTATTTT

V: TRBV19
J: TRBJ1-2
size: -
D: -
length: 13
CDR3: CASSSGTPYGYTF
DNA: TGTGCCAGTAGTTCCGGGACTCCCTATGGCTACACCTTC

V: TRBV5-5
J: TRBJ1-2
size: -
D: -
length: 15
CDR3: CASSDIEAGNYGYTF
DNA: TGTGCCAGCAGCGATATCGAGGCAGGGAACTATGGCTACACCTTC

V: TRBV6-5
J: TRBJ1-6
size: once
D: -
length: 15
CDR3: CASSRNRDYNSPLHF
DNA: TGTGCCAGCAGCCGTAACAGGGACTATAATTCACCCCTCCACTTT

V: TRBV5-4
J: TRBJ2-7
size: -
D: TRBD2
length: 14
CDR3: CASSASGGEYEQYF
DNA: TGTGCCAGCAGCGCTAGCGGGGGGGAGTACGAGCAGTACTTC